Many counts were recorded for the clone carrying this TCR beta chain. Antigen unknown. This entry comes from a study of beta chain features in type 1 diabetes. Per germline, CDR1 KGHSH and CDR2 LQKENI. V gave up 3 bases and J gave up 3 bases; unmatched junction bases: 10. The length of the CDR3 is 16 residues. Averaging roughly 100 mL, one heparinised blood draw was given by each donor. Study-wide findings and caveats: PCR could preferentially amplify shorter templates, alike in patients and controls.

TCRB transcripts that were expressed got sequenced, as all of the isolated RNA had been reverse transcribed. Produced via immunoSEQ multiplex PCR; TCRdb's table is partial and in-frame only. The sample has about 300,000 clones, 8% seen once. The sample comprised central memory CD4+ T cells from blood. This sequence originates from a woman aged 18-29 years in good health. The V and J genes are TRBV18 and TRBJ2-7; 8 bases match TRBD2. The DNA of the CDR3 is TGTGCCAGCTCACCTTTAACCGGGACTAGTAACTACGAGCAGTACTTC. Its protein product is CASSPLTGTSNYEQYF.